A single sample is the source of the 27 T cell receptor beta chains below, sequenced in a study of chemoradiotherapy in HPV16-positive cancers. TCRdb keeps only in-frame clones here, not all; method: immunoSEQ multiplex PCR. The profile shows roughly 70,000 clones, roughly 90% of them singletons. Sequences were derived from blood, sampled from a patient who underwent chemoradiotherapy. These receptor sequences come from a human donor with HPV-associated anogenital cancer.

Only one count was recorded for this clone. The J gene is TRBJ2-2, the V gene TRBV9; TRBD2 aligns across 7 bases. Germline loops: CDR1 SGDLS, CDR2 YYNGEE. CDR3 size: 16 residues. With 0 bases clipped from V and 0 bases from J, the junction kept 2 bases outside the gene matches. The CDR3 here is CASSVVGGTNTGELFF. In nucleotides, the CDR3 is TGTGCCAGCAGCGTAGTCGGGGGGACGAACACCGGGGAGCTGTTTTTT.

This clone has only one observation. The chain couples TRBV27 to TRBJ2-1; D is perhaps TRBD2 (5 bases). The germline V gene encodes CDR1 MNHEY and CDR2 SMNVEV (reference sequence). CDR3 size: 16 residues. V was trimmed by 0 bases and J by 0 bases, leaving 9 bases between them. The CDR3 loop is CASSLSAGDSYNEQFF. As DNA, the CDR3 is TGTGCCAGCAGTTTATCTGCCGGGGACTCCTACAATGAGCAGTTCTTC.

The genes are TRBV6-6 and TRBJ2-7; possibly TRBD1 for D (6 bases). CDR1 and CDR2 (germline): MNHNY, SVGAGI (reference sequence). Trimming left V 5 bases short and J 6 bases short, with 11 bases between. This CDR3 is 12 amino acids long. CDR3 nucleotide sequence: TGTGCCAGCAGTCTACAGGGCTCCGAGCAGTACTTC. It encodes CASSLQGSEQYF.

The V and J genes are TRBV11-2 and TRBJ2-7; 8 positions match TRBD2. The germline V gene has CDR1 SGHAT and CDR2 FQNNGV. V was clipped by 2 bases and J by 2 bases; unmatched bases: 5. The CDR3 is 15 residues long. CDR3 DNA: TGTGCCAGCAGCTTATCCAGCGGGGGAGCCTACGAGCAGTACTTC. Translated, it gives CASSLSSGGAYEQYF. Filled out from reference TRBV11-2 and TRBJ2-7, the complete variable domain reads EAGVAQSPRYKIIEKRQSVAFWCNPISGHATLYWYQQILGQGPKLLIQFQNNGVVDDSQLPKDRFSAERLKGVDSTLKIQPAKLEDSAVYLCASSLSSGGAYEQYFGPGTRLTVT.

V and J are TRBV28 and TRBJ2-2; D may be TRBD2 (5 bases). CDR1 is MDHEN, CDR2 SYDVKM, per germline. Trimming removed 6 bases from V and 4 bases from J, with 15 bases in between. This CDR3 contains 15 residues. The CDR3, as DNA: TGTGCCAGCAGCTCGGACCGCCGGGGCACCGGGGAGCTGTTTTTT. This translates into CASSSDRRGTGELFF. Drawing the rest from reference TRBV28 and TRBJ2-2, the complete variable domain is DVKVTQSSRYLVKRTGEKVFLECVQDMDHENMFWYRQDPGLGLRLIYFSYDVKMKEKGDIPEGYSVSREKKERFSLILESASTNQTSMYLCASSSDRRGTGELFFGEGSRLTVL.

This chain uses TRBV29-1 with TRBJ2-3; 8 nucleotides line up with TRBD2. Germline V lookup: CDR1 SQVTM, CDR2 ANQGSEA. The CDR3 is 15 residues long. As DNA, the CDR3 is TGCAGTGCTAAAGGGGTAGCGGGACGCACAGATACGCAGTATTTT. This sequence encodes CSAKGVAGRTDTQYF.

The chain employs TRBV5-1 and TRBJ1-1, with D uncertain. Germline V gene lookup returns CDR1 SGHRS and CDR2 YFSETQ. The CDR3 spans 14 residues. The germline V and J ends were trimmed by 4 bases and 3 bases, with 13 bases remaining between them. CDR3 bases: TGCGCCAGCAGCCGACGGTGGCAGCACACTGAAGCTTTCTTT. This encodes CASSRRWQHTEAFF.

The V call is TRBV14, the J call TRBJ1-1; D remains ambiguous. Between the trimmed V and J ends, which lost 2 bases and 6 bases, there was a span of 4 bases. Germline lookup yields CDR1 SGHDN and CDR2 FVKESK. The CDR3 sequence is 11 residues long. DNA of the CDR3: TGTGCCAGCAGCCAATTCTCTGAAGCTTTCTTT. It encodes CASSQFSEAFF.

This chain links TRBV11-3 with TRBJ2-5; possible D gene TRBD2, 5 bases. This CDR3 region has 15 residues. Trimming left V 1 base short and J 2 bases short, with 11 bases between. Per the germline V gene, CDR1 is SGHNT and CDR2 is YENEEA. The CDR3 here is CASSLAGFAQETQYF. The DNA of the CDR3 is TGTGCCAGCAGCTTAGCGGGGTTCGCTCAAGAGACCCAGTACTTC.

The chain links TRBV7-9 to TRBJ1-2, with D maybe TRBD1 (6 bases). Germline V gene data show CDR1 as SEHNR and CDR2 as FQNEAQ (reference sequence). V lost 5 bases, J lost 13 bases, and 23 bases lay in between. The CDR3 contains 14 residues. CDR3 sequence (DNA): TGTGCCAGCAGCGAAGAGGGGGACGGCGTTTTGAGCACCTTC. The encoded protein is CASSEEGDGVLSTF.

The rearrangement links TRBV27 to TRBJ1-1, with D possibly matching TRBD1 (5 bases). The CDR3 sequence is 15 residues long. Germline CDR1 and CDR2: MNHEY and SMNVEV (reference sequence). V lost 5 bases and J lost 5, with 18 bases in between. CDR3 coding DNA: TGTGCCAGCAGTAAGGGGCCGGACGTTAGGACTGAAGCTTTCTTT. This codes for CASSKGPDVRTEAFF.

This clone has only one observation. J is TRBJ1-1 and V is TRBV30; weak D call: TRBD1 (6 bases). This CDR3 region has 12 residues. Trimming took 0 bases from V and 5 from J, leaving 7 bases between them. Germline CDR1 GTSNPN, CDR2 SVGIG (reference sequence). CDR3 residues: CAWSVRGTEAFF. The DNA of the CDR3 is TGTGCCTGGAGTGTGAGGGGGACTGAAGCTTTCTTT.

The chain couples TRBV10-1 to TRBJ2-1, with D possibly TRBD2 on 5 matching bases. The V gene lost 4 bases and the J gene lost 6 bases, with 16 bases spanning the gap. From germline, CDR1 is WNHNN and CDR2 SYGVQD (reference sequence). The CDR3 spans 15 residues. DNA for the CDR3: TGCGCCAGCAGTGTTCGGGGTTTGGCTATCAATGAGCAGTTCTTC. This encodes CASSVRGLAINEQFF.

The chain uses TRBV27 and TRBJ1-5; no clear D gene. The length of the CDR3 is 13 residues. V was clipped by 4 bases and J by 3 bases, with 7 bases between them. Germline lookup yields CDR1 MNHEY and CDR2 SMNVEV (reference sequence). Here the CDR3 reads CASSSGPNQPQHF. The CDR3 region has the DNA TGTGCCAGCAGTTCCGGGCCCAATCAGCCCCAGCATTTT.

The gene calls are TRBV7-8 and TRBJ2-1; 15 bases match TRBD2. There are 18 residues in the CDR3. Germline-derived CDR1 and CDR2 are SGHVS and FQNEAQ. After removal of 6 bases from V and 0 bases from J, the junction contained 6 bases not matched to a gene. The CDR3: CASRPGLAGGSSYNEQFF. The CDR3 bases are TGTGCCAGCAGACCTGGACTAGCGGGGGGGAGCTCCTACAATGAGCAGTTCTTC. The variable domain in full, completed from reference TRBV7-8 and TRBJ2-1, reads GAGVSQSPRYKVAKRGQDVALRCDPISGHVSLFWYQQALGQGPEFLTYFQNEAQLDKSGLPSDRFFAERPEGSVSTLKIQRTQQEDSAVYLCASRPGLAGGSSYNEQFFGPGTRLTVL.

The chain employs TRBV30 and TRBJ2-7; TRBD2 is a possible D gene (6 bases). The CDR3 length is 14 residues. Trimming took off 0 bases at V and 4 bases at J, with 13 bases between the two ends. Per germline, CDR1 GTSNPN and CDR2 SVGIG (reference sequence). The CDR3 DNA reads TGTGCCTGGAGTGTAATGGAGGGAAAGTACGAGCAGTACTTC. Translation gives CAWSVMEGKYEQYF.

The genes are TRBV7-8 and TRBJ1-5; D is possibly TRBD1 (6 bases). Trimming took off 3 bases at V and 1 base at J, with 13 bases between the two ends. Germline V gives CDR1 SGHVS, CDR2 FQNEAQ. This CDR3 comprises 16 residues. Here the CDR3 DNA reads TGTGCCAGCAGCTTCTCCCGACAGGCCAGCAATCAGCCCCAGCATTTT. Protein product: CASSFSRQASNQPQHF.

This clone was seen a handful of times. The V call is TRBV7-2, the J call TRBJ2-1; D call uncertain. V lost 5 bases to trimming and J lost 9 bases, with 14 bases between them. The CDR3 is made up of 13 amino acids. The germline V gene has CDR1 SGHTA and CDR2 FQGNSA. The CDR3 protein is CASSKRLEGEQFF. DNA for the CDR3: TGTGCCAGCAGCAAACGGTTAGAAGGTGAGCAGTTCTTC.

This clone occurred once. Written as DNA, the CDR3 is TGTGCCAGCAGCTTAACCCGCGAGAACACTGAAGCTTTCTTT. The encoded protein is CASSLTRENTEAFF. The V gene is TRBV7-9, the J gene TRBJ1-1; no clear D gene. V was clipped by 2 bases and J by 1 base, with 8 bases between them. Germline values: CDR1 SEHNR, CDR2 FQNEAQ (reference sequence). CDR3 size: 14 residues.

V gene TRBV6-5 combines with J gene TRBJ2-5, with D possibly called TRBD1 or TRBD2 (5 bases each). Germline values: CDR1 MNHEY, CDR2 SVGAGI. CDR3 length equals 15 residues. V was cut by 2 bases and J by 6 bases, with 16 bases left in between. The DNA of the CDR3 is TGTGCCAGCAGTTACCTTGGGGACGGAGGTCAGACCCAGTACTTC. The encoded protein is CASSYLGDGGQTQYF.

The chain employs TRBV7-2 and TRBJ2-7, with 8 bases fitting TRBD1. This CDR3 contains 16 residues. The J segment lost 3 bases and the V segment lost 3 bases, leaving 10 bases of the junction unmatched. Germline CDR1 reads SGHTA; CDR2 reads FQGNSA. The CDR3 protein is CASSFLGGQGFYEQYF. The CDR3 DNA sequence: TGTGCCAGCAGCTTCCTCGGCGGACAGGGATTCTACGAGCAGTACTTC.

The chain employs TRBV15 and TRBJ1-3; no clear D gene. Trimming shortened V by 2 bases and J by 0 bases, and 17 bases separated the two germline ends. The CDR3 is 18 residues long. The germline V gene has CDR1 LNHNV and CDR2 YYDKDF (reference sequence). As DNA, the CDR3 is TGTGCCACCAGCAGAACGTCGGTCCGGACCTTCTCTGGAAACACCATATATTTT. It translates to CATSRTSVRTFSGNTIYF.

The chain carries TRBV5-4 and TRBJ1-2; D is perhaps TRBD1 (5 bases). Trimming shortened V by 0 bases and J by 5 bases, and 17 bases separated the two germline ends. Germline V gene data show CDR1 as SGHNT and CDR2 as YYREEE (reference sequence). This CDR3 spans 16 amino acids. CDR3 loop: CASSLGGRDSSYGYTF. In DNA form, the CDR3 reads TGTGCCAGCAGCTTGGGGGGCCGTGACAGTTCTTATGGCTACACCTTC. Complete variable domain (other parts from reference TRBV5-4 and TRBJ1-2): ETGVTQSPTHLIKTRGQQVTLRCSSQSGHNTVSWYQQALGQGPQFIFQYYREEENGRGNFPPRFSGLQFPNYSSELNVNALELDDSALYLCASSLGGRDSSYGYTFGSGTRLTVV.

This chain connects TRBV5-4 to TRBJ2-3; 12 bases are a match to TRBD2. The germline V gene encodes CDR1 SGHNT and CDR2 YYREEE (reference sequence). The CDR3 runs 16 residues. J was trimmed by 4 bases and V by 4 bases; bases with no gene match: 7. The CDR3 DNA is TGTGCCAGCAGCCACCAGACTAGCGGGAGACCAGATACGCAGTATTTT. This gives the protein CASSHQTSGRPDTQYF.

The genes are TRBV2 and TRBJ2-1; 7 nucleotides align to TRBD1. CDR3 size: 16 residues. The V segment lost 1 base and the J segment 2 bases; nucleotides outside the gene matches: 5. The V gene's germline CDR1 is SNHLY and CDR2 FYNNEI. CDR3 DNA: TGTGCCAGCAGTGAAGGCCGGGGACAGCCCTACAATGAGCAGTTCTTC. It codes for CASSEGRGQPYNEQFF. The full variable domain, its missing parts supplied by reference TRBV2 and TRBJ2-1, is EPEVTQTPSHQVTQMGQEVILRCVPISNHLYFYWYRQILGQKVEFLVSFYNNEISEKSEIFDDQFSVERPDGSNFTLKIRSTKLEDSAMYFCASSEGRGQPYNEQFFGPGTRLTVL.

The genes are TRBV7-9 and TRBJ1-5; D remains unclear. This CDR3 comprises 14 residues. In germline, CDR1 is SEHNR, CDR2 FQNEAQ (reference sequence). Trimming pared 5 bases from V and 8 bases from J, leaving 16 bases between. CDR3 residues: CASSRSTALEPQHF. DNA for the CDR3: TGTGCCAGCAGCCGATCGACCGCTTTAGAGCCCCAGCATTTT.

This CDR3 reads CASSSDSFFNEKLFF. CDR3 DNA: TGTGCCAGCTCATCGGACAGTTTCTTTAATGAAAAACTGTTTTTT. The chain uses TRBV18 and TRBJ1-4; D is possibly TRBD1 (6 bases). The CDR3 loop spans 15 amino acids. CDR1 is KGHSH, CDR2 LQKENI, per germline. The V gene lost 5 bases and the J gene lost 4 bases, with 14 bases spanning the gap.